Below, 3 T cell receptor beta chains from the same sample are listed, as sequenced in a study of blood T cell repertoires in COVID-19. TCRdb's copy holds only in-frame clones and misses some; the assay was immunoSEQ multiplex PCR. Of fewer than 250,000 clones listed, roughly nine tenths were seen once; the top ten hold about 0.8%. The source material was peripheral blood. The receptors were gathered from a man aged 55 to 70 with COVID-19, enrolled during active disease.

Written as DNA, the CDR3 is TGTGCCAGCAGCTTAAGAGACACCGGGGAGCTGTTTTTT. Amino acids: CASSLRDTGELFF. The rearrangement joins TRBV7-3 to TRBJ2-2; D remains unclear. V dropped 1 base and J dropped 3 bases, with 3 bases sitting between them. CDR1 SGHTA and CDR2 FQGTGA come from the germline V gene. CDR3 length: 13 residues.

The rearrangement joins TRBV7-2 to TRBJ2-2; the match to TRBD2 covers 8 bases. The CDR3 sequence is 16 residues long. Germline V gene lookup returns CDR1 SGHTA and CDR2 FQGNSA. V dropped 8 bases and J dropped 3; count of bases not matched to a gene: 11. The CDR3 coding sequence is TGTGCCAGCCCGACCAGGGCGGGGGGTGACACCGGGGAGCTGTTTTTT. This gives the protein CASPTRAGGDTGELFF.

Only one count was recorded for this clone. This CDR3 is also generated by other DNA sequences in the sample. This rearrangement joins TRBV28 to TRBJ2-3; the match to TRBD1 covers 11 bases. There are 15 residues in the CDR3. Germline V gives CDR1 MDHEN, CDR2 SYDVKM. The trim removed 6 bases at V and 3 bases at J, leaving 5 bases unmatched. The CDR3 DNA reads as TGTGCCAGCAGCCCTGGGACAGGGGGTACAGATACGCAGTATTTT. It is translated as CASSPGTGGTDTQYF.